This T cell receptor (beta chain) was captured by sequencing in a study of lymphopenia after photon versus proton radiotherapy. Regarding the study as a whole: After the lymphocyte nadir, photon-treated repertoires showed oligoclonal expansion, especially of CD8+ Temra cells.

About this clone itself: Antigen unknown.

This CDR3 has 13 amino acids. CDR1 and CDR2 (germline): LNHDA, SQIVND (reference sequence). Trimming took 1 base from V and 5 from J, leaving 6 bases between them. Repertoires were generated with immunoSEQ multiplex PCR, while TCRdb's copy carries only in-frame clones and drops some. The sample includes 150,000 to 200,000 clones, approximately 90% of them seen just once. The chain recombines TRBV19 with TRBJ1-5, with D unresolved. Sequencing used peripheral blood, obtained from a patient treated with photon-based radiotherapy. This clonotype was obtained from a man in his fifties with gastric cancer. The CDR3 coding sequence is TGTGCCAGTAGTATAGCAGGAGATCAGCCCCAGCATTTT. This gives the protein CASSIAGDQPQHF.